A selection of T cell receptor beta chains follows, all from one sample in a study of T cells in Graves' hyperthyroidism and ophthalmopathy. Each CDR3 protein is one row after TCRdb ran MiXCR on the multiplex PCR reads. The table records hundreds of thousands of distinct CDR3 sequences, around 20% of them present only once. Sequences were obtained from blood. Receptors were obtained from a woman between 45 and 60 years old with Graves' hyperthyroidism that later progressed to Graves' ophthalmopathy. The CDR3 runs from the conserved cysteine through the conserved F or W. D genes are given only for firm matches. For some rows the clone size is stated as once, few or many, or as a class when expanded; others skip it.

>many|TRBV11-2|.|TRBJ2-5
TGTGCCAGCAGCTTAGCTGGTTTGGAGACCCAGTACTTC
CASSLAGLETQYF
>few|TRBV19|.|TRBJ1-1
TGTGCCAGTACTCATTGGGTTTGGAATGAAGCTTTCTTT
CASTHWVWNEAFF
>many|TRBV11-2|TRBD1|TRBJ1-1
TGTGCCAGCAGCTCTGCCCTACAGGGGCCTGTCCCTGAAGCTTTCTTT
CASSSALQGPVPEAFF
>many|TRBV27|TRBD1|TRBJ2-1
TGTGCCAGCAGTAGCGTCCGGGACAGGGTTGGCAATGAGCAGTTCTTC
CASSSVRDRVGNEQFF
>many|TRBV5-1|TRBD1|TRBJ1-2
TGCGCCAGCAGCATCGACAGGGGTAGGGCCAATGGCTACACCTTC
CASSIDRGRANGYTF
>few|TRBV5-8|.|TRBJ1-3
TGTGCCAGCAGCTTATCCCGCGATTCTGGAAACACCATATATTTT
CASSLSRDSGNTIYF
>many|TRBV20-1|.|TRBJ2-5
TGCAGTGCCCCCACCGGGCCAACAAGGGGGACCCAGTACTTC
CSAPTGPTRGTQYF
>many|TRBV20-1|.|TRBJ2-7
TGCAGTGCTACCCCGTCTACCGAGCAGTACTTC
CSATPSTEQYF
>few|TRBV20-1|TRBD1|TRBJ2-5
TGCAGTGCTAGAGACAATCTTAGGACAGGGGGGAGACAAGAGACCCAGTACTTC
CSARDNLRTGGRQETQYF
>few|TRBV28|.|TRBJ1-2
TGTGCCAGCAGGGGGAAAAACAGGGTTTTCTATGGCTACACCTTC
CASRGKNRVFYGYTF
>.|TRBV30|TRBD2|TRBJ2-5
TGTGCCTGCCAACTAGCGGGGGGGAGGGAGACCCAGTACTTC
CACQLAGGRETQYF
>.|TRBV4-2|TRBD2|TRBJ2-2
TGTGCCAGCAGCCATGGGACTAGCGGGGGGCCTTACACCGGGGAGCTGTTTTTT
CASSHGTSGGPYTGELFF
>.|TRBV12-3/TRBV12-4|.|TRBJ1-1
TGTGCCAGCAGTTTCAACATGGTAGGGGCCACTGAAGCTTTCTTT
CASSFNMVGATEAFF
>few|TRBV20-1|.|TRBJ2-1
TGCAGTGCTAGAGATGCTCGGCAGTACAATGAGCAGTTCTTC
CSARDARQYNEQFF
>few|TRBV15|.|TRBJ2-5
TGTGCCACCAGCAGAGAGGCAGGGTCGTACCAAGAGACCCAGTACTTC
CATSREAGSYQETQYF
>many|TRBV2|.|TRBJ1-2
TGTGCCAGCATCGCCTCTAGGGGAAACTATGGCTACACCTTC
CASIASRGNYGYTF
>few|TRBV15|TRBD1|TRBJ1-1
TGTGCCACCAGCAGAGCTCCGGGACAGGTCGGCGCTGAAGCTTTCTTT
CATSRAPGQVGAEAFF
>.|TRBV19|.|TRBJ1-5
TGTGCCAGTAGTAGGGACATGGGCGGGGGCAATCAGCCCCAGCATTTT
CASSRDMGGGNQPQHF
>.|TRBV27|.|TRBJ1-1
TGTGCCAGCAGTTTGTTGGGGGACATGAACACTGAAGCTTTCTTT
CASSLLGDMNTEAFF
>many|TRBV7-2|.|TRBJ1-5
TGTGCCAGCAGCCCAACAGCGGGACGCGGGTTTAATCAGCCCCAGCATTTT
CASSPTAGRGFNQPQHF
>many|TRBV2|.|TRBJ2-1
TGTGCCAGCAGTACCCGGGGATACAATGAGCAGTTCTTC
CASSTRGYNEQFF
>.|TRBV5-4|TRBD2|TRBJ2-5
TGTGCCAGCAGCGGGGGGACTAGCGGGAGTGAGTACTTC
CASSGGTSGSEYF
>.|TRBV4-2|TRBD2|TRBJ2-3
TGTGCCAGCAGCCTAGAGCCCGGGGGGGCCTCCGATACGCAGTATTTT
CASSLEPGGASDTQYF
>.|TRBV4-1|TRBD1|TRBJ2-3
TGCGCCAGCAGCCAACTGACGGGACAGAGCACAGATACGCAGTATTTT
CASSQLTGQSTDTQYF
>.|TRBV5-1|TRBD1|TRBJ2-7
TGCGCCAGCAGCCAGGGGGTAACTCCCTACGAGCAGTACTTC
CASSQGVTPYEQYF
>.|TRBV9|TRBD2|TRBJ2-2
TGTGCCAGCAGCCCTGCTAGGCTAGCGGGGGGGCCCGGGGAGCTGTTTTTT
CASSPARLAGGPGELFF
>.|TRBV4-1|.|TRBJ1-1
TGCGCCAGCAGTCCGGGACTTACGAACACTGAAGCTTTCTTT
CASSPGLTNTEAFF
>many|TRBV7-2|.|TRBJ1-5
TGTGCCAGCAGCCCCCAGGGCCAGGGGTACGGGCAGCCCCAGCATTTT
CASSPQGQGYGQPQHF
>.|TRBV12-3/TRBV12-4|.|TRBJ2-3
TGTGCCAGCAGTTCCACGGGGCCTGACGTCGATACGCAGTATTTT
CASSSTGPDVDTQYF
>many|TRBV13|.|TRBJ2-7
TGTGCCAGCAGTAAGGGGCGGACTGACGAGCAGTACTTC
CASSKGRTDEQYF
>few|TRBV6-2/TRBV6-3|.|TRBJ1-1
TGTGCCAGCAGTCCGTACTCCCGAGAGAGAGCTTTCTTT
CASSPYSRERAFF
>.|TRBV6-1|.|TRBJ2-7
TGTGCCAGCAAGCCGACGGATTTCGGCTACTACGAGCAGTACTTC
CASKPTDFGYYEQYF
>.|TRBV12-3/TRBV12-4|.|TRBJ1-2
TGTGCCAGCACACTTTTGGGCTATGGCTACACCTTC
CASTLLGYGYTF
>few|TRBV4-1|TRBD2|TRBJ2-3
TGCGCCAGCAGCCTTAAGGGGGAGACTAGCGGCACAGATACGCAGTATTTT
CASSLKGETSGTDTQYF
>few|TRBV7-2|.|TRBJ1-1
TGTGCCAGCCCGCCAGCAGCTTGGACGGGAAATAACACTGAAGCTTTCTTT
CASPPAAWTGNNTEAFF
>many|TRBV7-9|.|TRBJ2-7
TGTGCCAGCAGCTTAGCCCGGCAGGGAAGCAACTCCTACGAGCAGTACTTC
CASSLARQGSNSYEQYF
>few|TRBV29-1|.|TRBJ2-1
TGCAGCGTTGAATGGCGGGGAGTTTACAATGAGCAGTTCTTC
CSVEWRGVYNEQFF
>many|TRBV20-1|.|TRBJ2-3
TGCAGTGCTTTCATCACAGATACGCAGTATTTT
CSAFITDTQYF
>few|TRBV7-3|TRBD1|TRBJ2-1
TGTGCCAGCGGAACAGGGGCAAACAATGAGCAGTTCTTC
CASGTGANNEQFF
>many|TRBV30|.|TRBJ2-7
TGTGCCTGGACAGGGATCCACGAGCAGTACTTC
CAWTGIHEQYF
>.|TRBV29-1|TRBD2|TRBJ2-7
TGCAGCGTTGTTCCCCGACTAGCGGTAGACGAGCAGTACTTC
CSVVPRLAVDEQYF